This entry lists 23 T cell receptor beta chains sequenced from one sample in a study of identical twins. TCRdb ran MiXCR on the 5' RACE reads and lists one entry per CDR3 protein. The table includes 1.5 million to 2 million distinct CDR3 sequences, about 30% detected once. What was sequenced was cord blood. The origin of the receptors is a newborn girl in good health.

This clonotype was seen a few times. V gene TRBV20-1 combines with J gene TRBJ2-7; TRBD1 matches 7 bases. Germline trimming cut 0 bases from V and 6 bases from J; bases unmatched to any gene: 8. The CDR3 runs to 14 residues. Looked up from germline, CDR1 is DFQATT and CDR2 is SNEGSKA (reference sequence). The CDR3 spells CSARDSRGIFEQYF. The CDR3 bases are TGCAGTGCTAGAGATAGCAGGGGGATTTTCGAGCAGTACTTC.

The rearrangement joins TRBV27 to TRBJ1-6; D possibly corresponds to TRBD1 (6 bases). The CDR3 is 16 amino acids. V was clipped by 6 bases and J by 10 bases, with 22 bases between them. The V gene's germline CDR1 is MNHEY and CDR2 SMNVEV (reference sequence). CDR3 in amino acids: CASSLGAGEWVSPLHF. CDR3 in DNA: TGTGCCAGCAGCCTAGGGGCAGGGGAATGGGTATCACCCCTCCACTTT.

This clonotype showed up just a few times. This chain joins TRBV5-1 and TRBJ2-1, with D perhaps TRBD2 (7 bases). Looked up from germline, CDR1 is SGHRS and CDR2 is YFSETQ. Trimming cost V 6 bases and J 5 bases, with 15 bases left between them. CDR3 length: 14 amino acids. CDR3 loop: CASTRGPKDNEQFF. DNA for the CDR3: TGCGCCAGCACGCGGGGGCCTAAGGACAATGAGCAGTTCTTC.

This clonotype has more than one count but fewer than ten. The CDR3 protein is CASSTLSEQFF. Here the CDR3 DNA reads TGTGCCAGCAGTACCCTCAGTGAGCAGTTCTTC. V gene TRBV7-9 combines with J gene TRBJ2-1; D call uncertain. Between the trimmed V and J ends, which lost 6 bases and 9 bases, there was a span of 9 bases. Looked up from germline, CDR1 is SEHNR and CDR2 is FQNEAQ (reference sequence). The CDR3 has 11 residues.

The chain employs TRBV4-2 and TRBJ2-5; 7 bases fit TRBD2. CDR3 size: 15 residues. The V and J ends lost 4 bases and 11 bases, in that order; junction bases with no gene match: 16. CDR1 is LGHNA and CDR2 is YNFKEQ in the germline V gene. The CDR3 DNA reads TGTGCCAGCAGCCCGGGGGGTACTTTTAACAATGAGCAGTACTTC. Amino acid sequence: CASSPGGTFNNEQYF.

The chain combines TRBV6-2 or TRBV6-3 with TRBJ2-4, with 9 bases matching TRBD2. The closer fit of TRBJ2-7 to the DNA end suggests the J call may be wrong. The CDR3 is 13 residues long. Germline CDR1 reads MNHEY; CDR2 reads SVGEGT. The CDR3 protein is CASKQRGVPEQYF. DNA for the CDR3: TGTGCCAGCAAGCAGCGGGGGGTTCCCGAGCAGTACTTC.

V usage is TRBV20-1 and J usage is TRBJ1-6, with 10 bases aligning to TRBD1. The germline gives CDR1 DFQATT, CDR2 SNEGSKA (reference sequence). The CDR3 loop spans 14 amino acids. V gave up 8 bases and J gave up 4 bases; unmatched junction bases: 5. Written as DNA, the CDR3 is TGCAGTCCGAGACAGGGGGCGTATAATTCACCCCTCCACTTT. Residues: CSPRQGAYNSPLHF.

There are a few counts of this clonotype. This chain connects TRBV20-1 to TRBJ2-5; D remains unclear. This CDR3 spans 13 amino acids. Trimming pared 0 bases from V and 4 bases from J, leaving 9 bases between. Germline CDR1 DFQATT, CDR2 SNEGSKA (reference sequence). CDR3 nucleotides: TGCAGTGCTAGAGAGGTAGCAGGAGAGACCCAGTACTTC. This sequence encodes CSAREVAGETQYF.

This clonotype was seen more than once but under ten times. The V gene is TRBV10-3, the J gene TRBJ1-1; D remains unclear. Trimming left V 4 bases short and J 5 bases short, with 8 bases between. CDR1 and CDR2 from the germline V gene are ENHRY and SYGVKD. This CDR3 has 12 amino acids. CDR3 loop: CAISGWETEAFF. As DNA, the CDR3 is TGTGCCATCAGTGGCTGGGAAACTGAAGCTTTCTTT.

This clonotype appeared a few times. The genes are TRBV5-1 and TRBJ2-3; D is undetermined. Deletions cut 4 bases from V and 0 bases from J, with 24 bases between. In germline, CDR1 is SGHRS, CDR2 YFSETQ. The CDR3 is 19 amino acids. CDR3 loop: CASSQSQSQAFLSTDTQYF. The CDR3, as DNA: TGCGCCAGCAGCCAATCGCAGAGCCAGGCGTTCCTTAGCACAGATACGCAGTATTTT. Together with reference TRBV5-1 and TRBJ2-3, the CDR3 gives the full variable domain: KAGVTQTPRYLIKTRGQQVTLSCSPISGHRSVSWYQQTPGQGLQFLFEYFSETQRNKGNFPGRFSGRQFSNSRSEMNVSTLELGDSALYLCASSQSQSQAFLSTDTQYFGPGTRLTVL.

The V call is TRBV19, the J call TRBJ2-5, with D hard to call. Judging by the DNA end, TRBJ2-1 fits better; the J call may be wrong. Germline loops: CDR1 LNHDA, CDR2 SQIVND (reference sequence). The CDR3 runs to 11 residues. The CDR3 coding sequence is TGTGCCAGTAGTACCGAGCGTACCCAGTTCTTC. Translated: CASSTERTQFF.

This chain uses TRBV9 with TRBJ1-2; weak D call: TRBD1 (5 bases). The germline V gene has CDR1 SGDLS and CDR2 YYNGEE. The CDR3 length is 14 residues. Trimming took off 3 bases at V and 2 bases at J, with 11 bases between the two ends. The CDR3 DNA sequence: TGTGCCAGCAGCGAGGGGCCTCAAAACTATGGCTACACCTTC. It is translated as CASSEGPQNYGYTF.

The CDR3 reads CSAPRLAGKDEQFF. CDR3 DNA: TGCAGTGCTCCTCGACTAGCGGGAAAGGATGAGCAGTTCTTC. The V gene is TRBV20-1, the J gene TRBJ2-1, with 11 bases fitting TRBD2. Germline CDR1 and CDR2: DFQATT and SNEGSKA (reference sequence). V gave up 5 bases and J gave up 8 bases; unmatched junction bases: 8. The CDR3 is 14 residues long.

The gene calls are TRBV20-1 and TRBJ2-2; the match to TRBD1 covers 12 bases. This CDR3 contains 14 residues. With V trimmed by 3 bases and J by 6 bases, 2 bases remained unmatched. Germline V lookup: CDR1 DFQATT, CDR2 SNEGSKA (reference sequence). CDR3 bases: TGCAGTGCTAGGGGACAGGGGGCGCCCGGGGAGCTGTTTTTT. Residues: CSARGQGAPGELFF.

The chain has TRBV2 and TRBJ2-2; no definite D call. Germline CDR1 reads SNHLY; CDR2 reads FYNNEI. V was pared by 7 bases and J by 1 base, with 7 bases between. This CDR3 spans 13 amino acids. CDR3 sequence (DNA): TGTGCCAGCAATATCCAGAACACCGGGGAGCTGTTTTTT. Translated, it gives CASNIQNTGELFF.

CDR3 residues: CSVWTGRGFTEAFF. CDR3 in DNA: TGCAGCGTGTGGACAGGGAGGGGCTTCACTGAAGCTTTCTTT. The chain is built from TRBV29-1 and TRBJ1-1; TRBD1 matches at 8 bases. CDR3 length equals 14 residues. V was clipped by 6 bases and J by 4 bases; unmatched bases: 10. Per the germline V gene, CDR1 is SQVTM and CDR2 is ANQGSEA.

The CDR3, as DNA: TGTGCCAGCAGCCAGGATAGCGGGGGGAGCACAGATACGCAGTATTTT. As protein: CASSQDSGGSTDTQYF. This chain connects TRBV3-1 to TRBJ2-3; 10 nucleotides match TRBD2. This CDR3 comprises 16 residues. Germline V CDR1 and CDR2: LGHDT, YNNKEL (reference sequence). J was trimmed by 0 bases and V by 3 bases; bases with no gene match: 3.

This clonotype was seen a few times. The chain is built from TRBV7-2 and TRBJ2-1; tentatively, D is TRBD2 (7 bases). Per the germline V gene, CDR1 is SGHTA and CDR2 is FQGNSA. This CDR3 comprises 16 residues. The V and J ends lost 1 base and 5 bases respectively, with 15 bases between them. Here the CDR3 DNA reads TGTGCCAGCAGCTTAGTGCGGGGGCTGACTAACAATGAGCAGTTCTTC. Translation gives CASSLVRGLTNNEQFF.

The table lists this clonotype with a few counts. CDR3 sequence: CSVGARDYGYTF. The CDR3 region has the DNA TGCAGCGTTGGAGCCCGGGACTATGGCTACACCTTC. The chain couples TRBV29-1 to TRBJ1-2; D call uncertain. V lost 4 bases and J 3 bases, leaving 9 bases between the germline ends. Germline values: CDR1 SQVTM, CDR2 ANQGSEA. The CDR3 covers 12 residues.

This clonotype has only a few counts. The genes are TRBV6-6 and TRBJ1-2; D may be TRBD1 (5 bases). The CDR3 totals 15 residues. The germline V gene encodes CDR1 MNHNY and CDR2 SVGAGI (reference sequence). Trimming removed 2 bases from V and 5 bases from J, with 15 bases in between. CDR3 amino acids: CASSYGIQALYGYTF. The CDR3, as DNA: TGTGCCAGCAGTTACGGGATACAGGCTCTATATGGCTACACCTTC.

This clonotype was found a few times. The genes are TRBV5-1 and TRBJ2-5; weak D call: TRBD2 (5 bases). Trimming took 2 bases from V and 5 from J, leaving 10 bases between them. The CDR3 extends over 13 amino acids. The germline gives CDR1 SGHRS, CDR2 YFSETQ. Written as DNA, the CDR3 is TGCGCCAGCAGCTTCACTAGGAGGGAGACCCAGTACTTC. Its protein is CASSFTRRETQYF.

This clonotype was detected only a few times. This chain links TRBV20-1 with TRBJ2-5; D gene uncertain. Germline V gene lookup returns CDR1 DFQATT and CDR2 SNEGSKA (reference sequence). This CDR3 spans 14 amino acids. Trimming removed 6 bases from V and 1 base from J, with 15 bases in between. Here the CDR3 reads CSAGPYQFQETQYF. DNA of the CDR3: TGCAGTGCCGGACCGTACCAGTTCCAAGAGACCCAGTACTTC.

This clonotype was picked up a small number of times. The rearrangement uses TRBV5-1 and TRBJ2-4; TRBD2 aligns across 9 bases. Unmatched junction bases numbered 4, after V lost 0 bases and J lost 0 bases. The CDR3 loop spans 17 amino acids. In germline, CDR1 is SGHRS, CDR2 YFSETQ. CDR3 residues: CASSLGLAVSAKNIQYF. CDR3 nucleotide sequence: TGCGCCAGCAGCTTGGGACTAGCGGTCTCAGCCAAAAACATTCAGTACTTC.